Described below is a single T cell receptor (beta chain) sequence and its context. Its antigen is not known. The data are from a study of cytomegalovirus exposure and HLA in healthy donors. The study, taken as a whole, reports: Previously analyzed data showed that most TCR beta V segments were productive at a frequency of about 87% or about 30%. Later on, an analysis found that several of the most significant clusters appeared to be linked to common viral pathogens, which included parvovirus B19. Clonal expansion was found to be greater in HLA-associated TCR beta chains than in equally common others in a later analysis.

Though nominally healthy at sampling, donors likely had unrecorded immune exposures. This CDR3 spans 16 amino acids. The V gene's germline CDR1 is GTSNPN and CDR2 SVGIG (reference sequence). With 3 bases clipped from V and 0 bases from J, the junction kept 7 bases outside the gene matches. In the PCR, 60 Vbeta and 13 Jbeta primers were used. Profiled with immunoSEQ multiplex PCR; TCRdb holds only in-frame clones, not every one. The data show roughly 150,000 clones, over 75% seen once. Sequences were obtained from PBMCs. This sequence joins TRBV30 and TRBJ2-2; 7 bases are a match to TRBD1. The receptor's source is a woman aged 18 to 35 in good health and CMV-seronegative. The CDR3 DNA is TGTGCCTGGAGGATTCGGACAGGAGCGAACACCGGGGAGCTGTTTTTT. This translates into CAWRIRTGANTGELFF.